What follows describes a single TCR beta chain. Its cognate antigen has yet to be identified. Base qualities are not provided; no much larger clone lies one nucleotide away. This sample is part of a study of T cells in Graves' hyperthyroidism and ophthalmopathy (dated by TCRdb to between 2017 and 2020). At the level of the whole study: Peripheral blood samples were taken at the time of initial diagnosis, prior to any treatment. To identify distinguishing TCR V-J signatures, a discovery cohort of about 95 patients was used, comprising under 45 with Graves' ophthalmopathy and approximately 58 with stable Graves' hyperthyroidism. The paper describes TCR Vbeta CDR3 sequencing of 120 to 150 peripheral blood samples, made up of 43 ophthalmopathy patients, approximately 76 hyperthyroidism patients and 17 progressor patients. After blood sampling, hyperthyroidism patients were treated with methimazole at a starting dose of 30 mg daily, and ophthalmopathy patients were treated with high-dose intravenous methylprednisolone. The 100 or so discovery patients were randomly divided into training and test sets at a 7:3 ratio. Thyroid tissue and blood T-cell repertoires from several Graves' hyperthyroidism patients were also compared in the study. Prospective prediction of ophthalmopathy was tested in an independent validation cohort of about 19 hyperthyroidism patients and 17 patients who later progressed to ophthalmopathy. The investigation overall reported the following: Sample size was not statistically predetermined, and investigators were not blinded to group allocation. A model built on a 13 V-J signature distinguished ophthalmopathy from stable hyperthyroidism, reaching around 87% sensitivity and about 81% specificity in cross-validation and 80%/75% in testing. In validation, progression to ophthalmopathy was predicted by the model with nearly 71% sensitivity and 72% to 85% specificity, a median of 6.5 months before onset. Blood samples also contained most of the expanded thyroid clonotypes (frequency above 0.001), which suggests that blood repertoires may reflect thyroid immune responses.

The CDR3 starts with the cysteine, ends with the phenylalanine, and has 13 residues. The only DNA kept is the CDR3, 39 bases in frame from the first base. The germline V gene sets CDR1 to MDHEN and CDR2 to SYDVKM. Here V drops 10 bases and J drops 10 bases, and the junction holds 7 bases not matched to any gene. Ophthalmopathy patients had moderately to severely active disease, with a Clinical Activity Score of 3 or more, a NOSPECS grade of 4 or more, and a disease duration of less than 3 months. Exclusion was applied to patients with uncontrolled infections, other autoimmune diseases, pregnancy or lactation. Diagnoses were established on the basis of clinical symptoms, serum thyroxine and TRAb, thyroid ultrasound, and orbital computed tomography. PBMCs were separated from roughly 10 ml of fresh peripheral blood using Ficoll-Paque density gradient centrifugation. Trizol reagent was used to extract total RNA, and RNA quality was then checked on an Agilent 2100 Bioanalyzer.

Amplification of TCR beta CDR3 regions was carried out from RNA transcripts. The first round of RT-PCR for the TCR CDR3 was performed with the HTBI primer set and the Qiagen OneStep RT-PCR kit. Libraries were constructed in a second round of multiplex PCR, after which size selection and purification were performed. Sequencing of the libraries was done on an Illumina HiSeq2000 using paired-end 100 bp reads. In the authors' own workflow: SOAPnuke was used to process the raw data, removing reads that contained adapters or uncalled bases, had a mean Phred below 15, or lacked an exact match to the constant primer or identifier. COPE v1.2.5 was used to merge high-quality paired reads, and clonotypes were defined as unique nucleotide sequences. MiTCR v1.1 was used to align clonotypes to the IMGT TRBV, TRBD and TRBJ reference segments. Only V-J combinations with frequency above 0.0001, covering approximately 99% of repertoires, were analysed. The TCS score was defined as the ratio of F50 (clonal expansion) to E x V (chaos), calculated using BLOSUM62-based TCRdist between CDR3 peptides within each V-J. Welch's t-statistics and random forest reduced several hundred V-J features to 10 to 15, which were used in a naive Bayes classifier (R e1071). Clones were called with MiXCR by TCRdb after fastp trimmed the public reads at Q25, and only in-frame beta chains were retained. A single entry per CDR3 protein holds the most common genes and DNA from its merged rows. The V and J calls come from TCRdb's annotation, not from the publication. This sample lists roughly 520,000 distinct CDR3 sequences; approximately 25% were detected once. In total, the top ten clones hold about 11% of the sample.

The chain joins TRBV28 to TRBJ1-6; 10 central nucleotides agree with TRBD1. The sequenced sample consisted of blood. The receptor was isolated from a woman younger than 45 with Graves' ophthalmopathy. For the CDR3, the sequence is CATRGTGESPLHF. The DNA sequence is given as TGTGCCACCAGAGGGACAGGGGAGTCACCCCTCCACTTT.